The subject of this entry is one TCR beta chain. The antigen is not known. The data were obtained in a study of cytomegalovirus exposure and HLA in healthy donors. Study context: One earlier analysis, a look at about 179 million T cells, found some 120 million unique TCR beta sequences. General observations from the study: TCR beta sequences reportedly predicted most subjects' HLA-A and HLA-B alleles accurately.

This PCR relied on a set of 60 Vbeta primers and 13 Jbeta primers. The protocol was immunoSEQ multiplex PCR, while the TCRdb copy is restricted to in-frame clones and leaves out a portion. The sample holds tens of thousands of clones. Trimming took 6 bases from V and 0 from J, leaving 12 bases between them. This CDR3 contains 15 residues. From germline, CDR1 is MNHEY and CDR2 SVGAGI. This chain links TRBV6-5 with TRBJ1-5; D is unclear. Sequenced material: PBMCs. This clonotype originated in a woman aged 30 to 39 in good health and CMV-seropositive. CDR3 DNA: TGTGCCAGCAGCCTTAGCCCCTATAGCAATCAGCCCCAGCATTTT. Protein product: CASSLSPYSNQPQHF.